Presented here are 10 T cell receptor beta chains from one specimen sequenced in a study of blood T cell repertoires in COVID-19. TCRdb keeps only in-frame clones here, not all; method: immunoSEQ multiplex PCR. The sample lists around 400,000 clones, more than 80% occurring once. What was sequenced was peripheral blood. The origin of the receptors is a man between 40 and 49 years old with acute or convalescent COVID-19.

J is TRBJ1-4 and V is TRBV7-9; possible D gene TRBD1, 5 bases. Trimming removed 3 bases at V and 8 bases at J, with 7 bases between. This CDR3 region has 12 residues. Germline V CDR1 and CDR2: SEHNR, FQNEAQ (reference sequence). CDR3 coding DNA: TGTGCCAGCAGCTTCAGGGTCGAAAAACTGTTTTTT. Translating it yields CASSFRVEKLFF.

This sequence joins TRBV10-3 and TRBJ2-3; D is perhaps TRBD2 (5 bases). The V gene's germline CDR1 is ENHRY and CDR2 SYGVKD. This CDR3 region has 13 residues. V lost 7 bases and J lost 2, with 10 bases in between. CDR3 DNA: TGTGCCATCAAAGACTATAACACAGATACGCAGTATTTT. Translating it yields CAIKDYNTDTQYF.

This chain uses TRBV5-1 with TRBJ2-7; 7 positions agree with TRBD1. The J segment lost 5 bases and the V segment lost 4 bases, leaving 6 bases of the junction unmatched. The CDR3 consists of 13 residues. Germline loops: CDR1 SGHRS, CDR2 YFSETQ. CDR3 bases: TGCGCCAGCAGCAGCACCGGGACAGACGAGCAGTACTTC. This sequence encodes CASSSTGTDEQYF.

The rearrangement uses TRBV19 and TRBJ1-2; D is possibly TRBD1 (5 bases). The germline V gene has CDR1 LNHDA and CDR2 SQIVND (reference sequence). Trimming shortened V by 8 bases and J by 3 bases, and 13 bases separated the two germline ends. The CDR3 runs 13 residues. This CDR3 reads CASGRGGDYGYTF. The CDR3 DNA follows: TGTGCCAGTGGTAGGGGAGGGGACTATGGCTACACCTTC. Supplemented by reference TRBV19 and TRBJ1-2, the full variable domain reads DGGITQSPKYLFRKEGQNVTLSCEQNLNHDAMYWYRQDPGQGLRLIYYSQIVNDFQKGDIAEGYSVSREKKESFPLTVTSAQKNPTAFYLCASGRGGDYGYTFGSGTRLTVV.

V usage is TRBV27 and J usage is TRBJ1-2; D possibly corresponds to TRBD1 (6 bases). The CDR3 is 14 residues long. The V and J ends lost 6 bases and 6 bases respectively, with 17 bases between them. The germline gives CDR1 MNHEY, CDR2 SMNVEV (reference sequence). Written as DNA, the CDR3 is TGTGCCAGCAGGCCCCAAGGGGGTTTGGATGGCTACACCTTC. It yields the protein CASRPQGGLDGYTF.

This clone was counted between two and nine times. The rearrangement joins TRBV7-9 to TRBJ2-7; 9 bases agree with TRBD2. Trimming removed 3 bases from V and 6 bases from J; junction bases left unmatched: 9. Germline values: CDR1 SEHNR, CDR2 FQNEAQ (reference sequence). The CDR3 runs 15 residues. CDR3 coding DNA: TGTGCCAGCAGCTTCGGTCTAGCGGGGCCCATCGAGCAGTACTTC. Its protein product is CASSFGLAGPIEQYF. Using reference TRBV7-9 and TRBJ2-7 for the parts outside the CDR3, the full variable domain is DTGVSQNPRHKITKRGQNVTFRCDPISEHNRLYWYRQTLGQGPEFLTYFQNEAQLEKSRLLSDRFSAERPKGSFSTLEIQRTEQGDSAMYLCASSFGLAGPIEQYFGPGTRLTVT.

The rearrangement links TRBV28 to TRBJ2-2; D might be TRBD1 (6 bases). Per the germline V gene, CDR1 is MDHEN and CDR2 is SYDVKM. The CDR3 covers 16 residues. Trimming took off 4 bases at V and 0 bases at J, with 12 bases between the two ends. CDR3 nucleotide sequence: TGTGCCAGCAGTTCACACCGACAGGCGAACACCGGGGAGCTGTTTTTT. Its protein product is CASSSHRQANTGELFF.

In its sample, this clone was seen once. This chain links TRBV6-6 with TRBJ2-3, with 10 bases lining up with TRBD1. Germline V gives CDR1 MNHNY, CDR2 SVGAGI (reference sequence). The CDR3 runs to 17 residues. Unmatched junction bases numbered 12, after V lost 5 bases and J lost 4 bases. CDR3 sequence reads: CASSQRAGTGVADTQYF. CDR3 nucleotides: TGTGCCAGCAGTCAACGGGCCGGGACAGGGGTAGCAGATACGCAGTATTTT.

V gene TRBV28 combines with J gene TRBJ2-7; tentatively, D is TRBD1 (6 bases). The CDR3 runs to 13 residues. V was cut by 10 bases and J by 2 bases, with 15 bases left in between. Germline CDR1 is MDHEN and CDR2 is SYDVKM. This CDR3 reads CAITTGDAYEQYF. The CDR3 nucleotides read TGTGCCATAACGACAGGCGATGCCTACGAGCAGTACTTC.

CDR3 protein: CASSTGGRETQYF. The CDR3 region has the DNA TGTGCCAGCAGCACAGGGGGGAGAGAGACCCAGTACTTC. The chain links TRBV12-3 or TRBV12-4 to TRBJ2-5, with 8 bases lining up with TRBD1. V lost 6 bases to trimming and J lost 4 bases; unmatched junction nucleotides: 4. The CDR3 is 13 residues long.